Given below is one T cell receptor (beta chain) in context. The assay was immunoSEQ multiplex PCR, and TCRdb's table has in-frame clones only and misses some. Of under 200,000 clones detected, around nine tenths appear once; the ten largest clones hold 0.45% to 0.65%. The CDR3 sequence is 16 residues long. Per germline, CDR1 SGDLS and CDR2 YYNGEE. The germline V and J ends were trimmed by 4 bases and 5 bases, with 18 bases remaining between them. The data originate from a study of blood T cell repertoires in COVID-19. The source is a man between 50 and 59 years old with acute or convalescent COVID-19. Sequenced material: peripheral blood. This chain links TRBV9 with TRBJ2-2, with a tentative D call TRBD2 (5 bases). The CDR3 protein is CASSIRAVTGTGELFF. The CDR3 nucleotides read TGTGCCAGCAGCATTCGGGCCGTAACGGGGACCGGGGAGCTGTTTTTT.